One and the same sample provided the 5 T cell receptor beta chains below, sequenced in a study of T cell changes during pregnancy in multiple sclerosis. Data came from immunoSEQ multiplex PCR; TCRdb stores just in-frame clones and leaves some out. Of approximately 68,000 clones detected, 90% to 95% appear once; the ten largest clones hold over 1.3%. The sequenced sample was peripheral blood, obtained in the second trimester of pregnancy. The source of these receptors is a female donor with multiple sclerosis, enrolled in a pregnancy study.

The chain joins TRBV19 to TRBJ2-5, with a tentative D call TRBD1 (6 bases). CDR1 is LNHDA and CDR2 is SQIVND in the germline V gene (reference sequence). This CDR3 region has 13 residues. Trimming shortened V by 6 bases and J by 3 bases, and 11 bases separated the two germline ends. CDR3 DNA: TGTGCCAGTAGCCAGGGGATGGAAGAGACCCAGTACTTC. This translates into CASSQGMEETQYF. Complete variable domain (other parts from reference TRBV19 and TRBJ2-5): DGGITQSPKYLFRKEGQNVTLSCEQNLNHDAMYWYRQDPGQGLRLIYYSQIVNDFQKGDIAEGYSVSREKKESFPLTVTSAQKNPTAFYLCASSQGMEETQYFGPGTRLLVL.

The chain couples TRBV25-1 to TRBJ2-7; TRBD2 agrees at 13 bases. The V gene end was trimmed by 2 bases and the J gene end by 2 bases; junction bases not matched to a gene: 3. CDR3 size: 16 residues. Per the germline V gene, CDR1 is MGHDK and CDR2 is SYGVNS. In DNA form, the CDR3 reads TGTGCCAGCAGTGAAATTGGGACTAGCGGGACCTACGAGCAGTACTTC. Translating gives CASSEIGTSGTYEQYF.

The chain links TRBV4-3 to TRBJ2-3; possible D gene TRBD1, 5 bases. This CDR3 region has 14 residues. Trimming left V 1 base short and J 4 bases short, with 9 bases between. Germline CDR1 LGHNA, CDR2 YSLEER. CDR3 bases: TGCGCCAGCAGCCAAGGAAGGGGTTCAGATACGCAGTATTTT. Protein sequence: CASSQGRGSDTQYF.

The chain recombines TRBV10-3 with TRBJ1-3; weak D call: TRBD1 (6 bases). V dropped 4 bases and J dropped 2 bases, with 6 bases sitting between them. CDR3 size: 13 residues. The germline V gene encodes CDR1 ENHRY and CDR2 SYGVKD. The CDR3 loop is CAISGGPGNTIYF. The DNA for the CDR3 is TGTGCCATCAGTGGGGGGCCTGGAAACACCATATATTTT.

The rearrangement joins TRBV19 to TRBJ2-7, with a tentative D call TRBD2 (7 bases). The CDR3 is made up of 15 amino acids. Germline CDR1 LNHDA, CDR2 SQIVND (reference sequence). V dropped 3 bases and J dropped 3 bases, with 15 bases sitting between them. In DNA form, the CDR3 reads TGTGCCAGTAGTATGAAGACAGGCGGGGGCTACGAGCAGTACTTC. The encoded protein is CASSMKTGGGYEQYF.